A single TCR beta chain is shown here with its context. No antigen is known for it. This sample is part of a study of OX40 agonist ivuxolimab in advanced cancers. Turning to the study itself: All patients had ivuxolimab intravenously every 2 weeks at 0.01 to 10 mg/kg. Partial responses were recorded for three patients, including one with hepatocellular carcinoma and two with cutaneous melanoma. Whole-study results and caveats: Not determined was the antigen specificity of the expanded peripheral T cells. At 0.1 to 3.0 mg/kg, CD4+ and CD8+ blood T cells expanded clonally by week 6.

The CDR3 is 14 amino acids. Germline V lookup: CDR1 SGHTS, CDR2 YDEGEE. The ends lost 2 bases at V and 4 bases at J; junction bases unmatched: 2. Repertoires were generated with immunoSEQ multiplex PCR, while TCRdb's copy carries only in-frame clones and drops some. The table records under 70,000 clones, approximately 84% of them present only once. The chain links TRBV5-8 to TRBJ2-3; 9 bases are shared with TRBD1. The input for sequencing was CD4+ or CD8+ T cells sorted from blood, taken in a trial of the OX40 agonist ivuxolimab. The receptor comes from an adult with an advanced solid tumor such as melanoma, head and neck, liver or kidney cancer. CDR3 bases: TGTGCCAGCAGCTTTGGACAGGGGCCAGATACGCAGTATTTT. It yields the protein CASSFGQGPDTQYF.